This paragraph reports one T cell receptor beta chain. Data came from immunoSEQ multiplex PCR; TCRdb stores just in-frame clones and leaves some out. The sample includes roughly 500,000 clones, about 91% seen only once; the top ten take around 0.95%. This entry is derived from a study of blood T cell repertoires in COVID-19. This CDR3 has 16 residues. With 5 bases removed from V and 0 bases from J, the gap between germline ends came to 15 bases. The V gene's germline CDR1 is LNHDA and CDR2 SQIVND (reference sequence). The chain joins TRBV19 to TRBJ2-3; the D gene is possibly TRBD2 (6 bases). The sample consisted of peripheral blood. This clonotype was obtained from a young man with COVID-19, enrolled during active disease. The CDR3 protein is CASSDERASSTDTQYF. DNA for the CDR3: TGTGCCAGTAGTGACGAGCGGGCCTCTAGCACAGATACGCAGTATTTT.